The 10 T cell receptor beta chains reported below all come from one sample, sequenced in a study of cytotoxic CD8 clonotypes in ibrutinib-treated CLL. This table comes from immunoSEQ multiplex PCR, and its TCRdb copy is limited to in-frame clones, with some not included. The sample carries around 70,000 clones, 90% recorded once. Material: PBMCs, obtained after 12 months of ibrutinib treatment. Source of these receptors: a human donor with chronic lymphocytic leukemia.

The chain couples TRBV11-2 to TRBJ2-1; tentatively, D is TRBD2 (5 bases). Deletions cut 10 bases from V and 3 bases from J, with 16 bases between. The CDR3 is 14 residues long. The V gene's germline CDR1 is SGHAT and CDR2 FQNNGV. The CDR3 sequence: CATSGSSLYNEQFF. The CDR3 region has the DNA TGTGCCACTTCGGGGAGTAGCCTCTACAATGAGCAGTTCTTC.

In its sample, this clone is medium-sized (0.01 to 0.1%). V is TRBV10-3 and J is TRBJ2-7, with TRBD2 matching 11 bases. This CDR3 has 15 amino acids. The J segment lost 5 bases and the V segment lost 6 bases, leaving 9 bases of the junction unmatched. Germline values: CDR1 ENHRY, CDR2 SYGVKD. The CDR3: CAIRESTSGNHEQYF. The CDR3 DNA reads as TGTGCCATCAGGGAATCGACTAGCGGGAACCACGAGCAGTACTTC.

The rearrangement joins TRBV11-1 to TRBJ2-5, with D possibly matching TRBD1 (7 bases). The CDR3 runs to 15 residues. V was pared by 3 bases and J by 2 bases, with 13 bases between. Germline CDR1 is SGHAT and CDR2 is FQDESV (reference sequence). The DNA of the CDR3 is TGTGCCAGCAGCTTGCCGACAGGGAGGCAAGAGACCCAGTACTTC. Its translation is CASSLPTGRQETQYF.

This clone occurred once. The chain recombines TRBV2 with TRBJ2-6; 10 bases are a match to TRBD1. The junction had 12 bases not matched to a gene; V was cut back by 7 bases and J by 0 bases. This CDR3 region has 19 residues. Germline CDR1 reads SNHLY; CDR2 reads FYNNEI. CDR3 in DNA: TGTGCCAGCAATATCGCCGGGACAGGGGTTGGCTCTGGGGCCAACGTCCTGACTTTC. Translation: CASNIAGTGVGSGANVLTF.

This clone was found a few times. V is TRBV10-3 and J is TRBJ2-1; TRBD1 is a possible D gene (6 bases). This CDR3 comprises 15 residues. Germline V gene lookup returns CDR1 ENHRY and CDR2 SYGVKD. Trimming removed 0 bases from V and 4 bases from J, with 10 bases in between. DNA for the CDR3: TGTGCCATCAGTGAGTCGGGACAACAGTACAATGAGCAGTTCTTC. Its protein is CAISESGQQYNEQFF.

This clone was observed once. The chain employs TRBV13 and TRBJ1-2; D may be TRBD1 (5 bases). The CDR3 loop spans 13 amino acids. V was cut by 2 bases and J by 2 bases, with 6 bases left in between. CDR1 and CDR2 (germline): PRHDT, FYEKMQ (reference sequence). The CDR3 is CASSLWGNYGYTF. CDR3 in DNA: TGTGCCAGCAGCTTATGGGGGAACTATGGCTACACCTTC.

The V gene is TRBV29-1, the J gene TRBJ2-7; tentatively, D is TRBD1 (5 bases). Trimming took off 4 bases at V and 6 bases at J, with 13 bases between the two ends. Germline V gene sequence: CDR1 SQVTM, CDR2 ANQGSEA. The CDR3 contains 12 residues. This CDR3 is CSVGAGQAEQYF. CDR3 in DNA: TGCAGCGTTGGGGCAGGGCAGGCCGAGCAGTACTTC.

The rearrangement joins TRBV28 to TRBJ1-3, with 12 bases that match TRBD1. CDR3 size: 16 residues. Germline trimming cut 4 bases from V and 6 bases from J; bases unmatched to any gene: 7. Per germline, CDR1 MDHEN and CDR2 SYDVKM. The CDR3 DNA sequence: TGTGCCAGCAGTTCCCCTGCGGGACAGGGGGCAAACACCATATATTTT. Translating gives CASSSPAGQGANTIYF.

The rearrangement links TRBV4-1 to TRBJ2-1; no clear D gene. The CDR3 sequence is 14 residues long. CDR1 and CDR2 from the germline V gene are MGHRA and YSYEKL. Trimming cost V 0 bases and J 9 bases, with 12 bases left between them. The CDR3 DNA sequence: TGCGCCAGCAGCCAAGAGGATTGGCTTTCTGAGCAGTTCTTC. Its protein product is CASSQEDWLSEQFF.

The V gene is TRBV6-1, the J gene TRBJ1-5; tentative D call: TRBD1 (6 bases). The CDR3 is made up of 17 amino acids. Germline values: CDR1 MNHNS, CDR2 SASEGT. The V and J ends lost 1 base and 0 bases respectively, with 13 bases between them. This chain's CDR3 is CASSEGWGQISNQPQHF. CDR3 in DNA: TGTGCCAGCAGTGAAGGTTGGGGACAAATTAGCAATCAGCCCCAGCATTTT.